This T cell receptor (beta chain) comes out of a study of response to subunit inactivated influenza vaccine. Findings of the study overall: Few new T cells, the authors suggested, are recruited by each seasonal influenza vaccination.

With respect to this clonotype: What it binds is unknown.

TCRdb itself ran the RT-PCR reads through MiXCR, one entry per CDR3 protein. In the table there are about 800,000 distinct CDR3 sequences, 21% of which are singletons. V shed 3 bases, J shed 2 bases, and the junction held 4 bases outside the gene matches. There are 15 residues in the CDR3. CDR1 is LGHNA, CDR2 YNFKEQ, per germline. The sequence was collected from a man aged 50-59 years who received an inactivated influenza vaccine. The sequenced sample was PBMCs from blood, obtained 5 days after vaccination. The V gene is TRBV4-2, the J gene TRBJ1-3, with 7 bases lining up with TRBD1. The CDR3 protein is CASSQDRWAGNTIYF. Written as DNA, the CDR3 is TGTGCCAGCAGCCAGGACAGGTGGGCTGGAAACACCATATATTTT.